This is a list of T cell receptor beta chains from one sample in a study of T cell responses to AZD1222 COVID-19 vaccine. Generated by immunoSEQ multiplex PCR, the TCRdb table keeps only in-frame clones and is missing some. This table holds around 200,000 clones, around 93% found once. The specimen was peripheral blood, collected 28 days after the second dose of the MenACWY control vaccine. The receptors derive from an adult who received the MenACWY meningococcal vaccine as a control. Both conserved end residues are part of each CDR3. Fields, in order: V gene, clone size, D gene, J gene, CDR3 protein, CDR3 DNA. The D gene is left open where the match is weak. Expanded clones get a size class; other rows say once, few or many, or leave the size out.

TRBV7-9	.	TRBD2	TRBJ2-7	CASSPGLAGIEQYF	TGTGCCAGCAGCCCAGGACTAGCGGGGATAGAGCAGTACTTC
TRBV4-3	.	.	TRBJ1-2	CASSQDRIPVGGYTF	TGCGCCAGCAGCCAAGATAGGATCCCGGTCGGTGGCTACACCTTC
TRBV6-5	.	.	TRBJ2-7	CASSFTLGFEQYF	TGTGCCAGCAGTTTCACGCTCGGATTCGAGCAGTACTTC
TRBV5-4	.	TRBD1	TRBJ1-2	CASRLQGSLYGYTF	TGTGCCAGCAGACTACAGGGGTCCCTCTATGGCTACACCTTC
TRBV18	.	TRBD1	TRBJ1-6	CASSPRSTGSSSPLHF	TGTGCCAGCTCACCACGATCGACAGGGTCCTCGTCACCCCTCCACTTT
TRBV16	.	.	TRBJ1-4	CASSQSMGAQSGKLFF	TGTGCCAGCAGCCAATCGATGGGGGCGCAGTCTGGAAAACTGTTTTTT
TRBV7-3	.	.	TRBJ1-6	CASSPSGDSPLHF	TGTGCCAGCAGCCCCTCAGGAGACTCACCCCTCCACTTT
TRBV18	.	.	TRBJ1-1	CASSPKEKNTEAFF	TGTGCCAGCTCACCGAAAGAAAAAAACACTGAAGCTTTCTTT
TRBV7-2	once	.	TRBJ1-5	CASSSPKSPQHF	TGTGCCAGCAGCTCCCCAAAATCGCCCCAGCATTTT
TRBV5-1	once	.	TRBJ2-1	CASSLGGASYNEQFF	TGCGCCAGCAGCTTAGGGGGGGCCTCATACAATGAGCAGTTCTTC
TRBV29-1	.	.	TRBJ2-3	CSVDGGGVSTDTQYF	TGCAGCGTTGATGGCGGGGGCGTAAGCACAGATACGCAGTATTTT
TRBV27	.	TRBD2	TRBJ2-1	CASSAGLAKLNEQFF	TGTGCCAGCAGCGCCGGACTAGCGAAGTTGAATGAGCAGTTCTTC